This paragraph covers one T cell receptor beta chain sequence. This sample is drawn from a study of blood T cell repertoires in COVID-19. For the study at large: COVID-19 samples from acute and convalescent phases originated in the United States, Italy and Spain. Sources were T cells, B-cell-depleted T cells, or PBMCs; the material itself was cDNA or gDNA.

Under the authors' procedure: Amplified reference gene primers provided the basis for estimating nucleated cell counts. Data came from immunoSEQ multiplex PCR; TCRdb stores just in-frame clones and leaves some out. That table is the source of V, J and clone size, and D and trimming were worked out from the DNA. The repertoire has 65,000 to 90,000 clones, approximately 88% of them found once; the top ten carry 5.1%. The CDR3 is 19 amino acids. V gave up 5 bases and J gave up 1 base; unmatched junction bases: 17. The V gene's germline CDR1 is SSHAT and CDR2 FNYEAQ (reference sequence). This clonotype originated in a human donor in a cohort sampled during active COVID-19. The rearrangement joins TRBV7-7 to TRBJ1-1, with 9 positions matching TRBD1. The sample consisted of peripheral blood. CDR3 loop: CASSPGQGGERGANTEAFF. The CDR3 DNA reads TGTGCCAGCAGCCCGGGACAGGGAGGGGAAAGGGGAGCGAACACTGAAGCTTTCTTT.